A single T cell receptor beta chain is shown here with its context. These data originate in a study of T-cell reconstitution after alpha-beta-depleted transplantation in children. The germline CDR1 and CDR2 sequences are SGDLS and YYNGEE. The ends were cut back, 1 base at V and 9 bases at J, with 13 bases in the middle. The CDR3 runs 13 residues. Preparation of the TCRbeta library was carried out with unique molecular identifiers. A single record per CDR3 protein comes from TCRdb applying MiXCR to the PCR reads. This table holds about 500,000 distinct CDR3 sequences, 30% to 35% found once. V gene TRBV9 combines with J gene TRBJ2-5, with D maybe TRBD1 (6 bases). The clonotype originates from a human donor who donated a stem cell graft to a child with aplastic anemia. The sample consisted of PBMCs from the stem cell graft donor, taken from the stem cell graft. Here the CDR3 DNA reads TGTGCCAGCAGCGTATCAGGGGCCAAGGCCCAGTACTTC. This encodes CASSVSGAKAQYF.